The 5 T cell receptor beta chains below were found in one sample sequenced in a study of blood T cell repertoires in COVID-19. Repertoires were generated with immunoSEQ multiplex PCR, while TCRdb's copy carries only in-frame clones and drops some. The table records some 290,000 clones, approximately 91% of them present only once. The sequencing input was PBMCs or T cells enriched from blood (not recorded which). These TCRs come from a middle-aged woman with acute COVID-19.

Details on this clone: This specimen includes other DNA sequences encoding the same CDR3. The chain employs TRBV4-3 and TRBJ1-1; no firm D call. The germline gives CDR1 LGHNA, CDR2 YSLEER. CDR3 length: 14 amino acids. V shed 0 bases and J shed 2 bases, with 7 bases lying between them. CDR3 amino acids: CASSQDAGNTEAFF. The CDR3 nucleotides are TGCGCCAGCAGCCAAGACGCAGGTAACACTGAAGCTTTCTTT.

The genes are TRBV27 and TRBJ2-6; 10 nucleotides align to TRBD1. Germline V gene data show CDR1 as MNHEY and CDR2 as SMNVEV (reference sequence). This CDR3 has 16 residues. V lost 3 bases and J lost 4; bases outside the gene matches: 3. This chain's CDR3 is CASSFGTGVGANVLTF. In nucleotides, the CDR3 is TGTGCCAGCAGTTTCGGGACAGGGGTAGGGGCCAACGTCCTGACTTTC. Full variable domain (missing parts from reference TRBV27 and TRBJ2-6): EAQVTQNPRYLITVTGKKLTVTCSQNMNHEYMSWYRQDPGLGLRQIYYSMNVEVTDKGDVPEGYKVSRKEKRNFPLILESPSPNQTSLYFCASSFGTGVGANVLTFGAGSRLTVL.

J is TRBJ2-1 and V is TRBV9, with 7 bases aligning to TRBD1. CDR3 length: 16 amino acids. Germline lookup yields CDR1 SGDLS and CDR2 YYNGEE. The V and J ends lost 2 bases and 3 bases, in that order; junction bases with no gene match: 8. The CDR3 DNA reads TGTGCCAGCAGCGTCAGCGCCGGGACAGACTACAATGAGCAGTTCTTC. Protein sequence: CASSVSAGTDYNEQFF.

J is TRBJ2-3 and V is TRBV7-9; perhaps TRBD2 as D (6 bases). The CDR3 contains 17 residues. V lost 2 bases and J lost 1, with 16 bases in between. Germline V gives CDR1 SEHNR, CDR2 FQNEAQ (reference sequence). CDR3 loop: CASSLSWRGPGTDTQYF. The CDR3 nucleotides are TGTGCCAGCAGCTTATCCTGGAGGGGCCCAGGCACAGATACGCAGTATTTT.

This clone was seen once. This rearrangement joins TRBV19 to TRBJ1-2, with D possibly matching TRBD1 (6 bases). The CDR3 has 15 amino acids. The germline gives CDR1 LNHDA, CDR2 SQIVND (reference sequence). V gave up 7 bases and J gave up 5 bases, with 20 bases separating them. CDR3 amino acids: CASKRSGGQLYGYTF. CDR3 bases: TGTGCCAGTAAAAGATCAGGAGGACAGTTATATGGCTACACCTTC.